Below are 3 T cell receptor beta chains sequenced from a single sample in a study of shared clonotypes between healthy human individuals. Data came from immunoSEQ multiplex PCR; TCRdb stores just in-frame clones and leaves some out. The sample has over a million clones, around 74% seen once. The sample was memory CD4+ T cells sorted from blood. Described subset: CD45RA-negative fraction. The receptor source for this set is a man between 18 and 29 years old in good health.

This sequence joins TRBV19 and TRBJ1-5; no definite D call. Germline V CDR1 and CDR2: LNHDA, SQIVND (reference sequence). V was trimmed by 8 bases and J by 3 bases, leaving 14 bases between them. The CDR3 has 14 amino acids. The CDR3 spells CASRTETPNQPQHF. CDR3 DNA sequence: TGTGCCAGTCGCACGGAGACACCCAATCAGCCCCAGCATTTT.

This clone was observed a few times. The chain couples TRBV27 to TRBJ2-1; the D is unclear. The length of the CDR3 is 15 residues. Germline V gives CDR1 MNHEY, CDR2 SMNVEV (reference sequence). Trimming shortened V by 7 bases and J by 3 bases, and 16 bases separated the two germline ends. The CDR3 bases are TGTGCCAGCAAATCCTTAGGCATAGACTACAATGAGCAGTTCTTC. Its translation: CASKSLGIDYNEQFF.

The gene calls are TRBV9 and TRBJ1-5; D is undetermined. V lost 0 bases and J lost 5, with 12 bases in between. Germline V CDR1 and CDR2: SGDLS, YYNGEE. The CDR3 length is 15 residues. CDR3 coding DNA: TGTGCCAGCAGCGTAGGAGCCAGTCCAGATCAGCCCCAGCATTTT. Protein: CASSVGASPDQPQHF. Drawing the rest from reference TRBV9 and TRBJ1-5, the complete variable domain is DSGVTQTPKHLITATGQRVTLRCSPRSGDLSVYWYQQSLDQGLQFLIQYYNGEERAKGNILERFSAQQFPDLHSELNLSSLELGDSALYFCASSVGASPDQPQHFGDGTRLSIL.